This T cell receptor (beta chain) was documented in a study of blood T cell repertoires in COVID-19. For the study at large: Samples came from the United States, Italy and Spain, spanning acute and convalescent COVID-19. PBMCs, B-cell-depleted T cells, or T cells were the source of the cDNA or gDNA that made up the material.

CDR3 length equals 14 residues. Germline V gene data show CDR1 as SGHVS and CDR2 as FQNEAQ. V was pared by 4 bases and J by 6 bases, with 12 bases between. In the authors' workflow: Amplifying reference gene primers gave estimates of nucleated cell counts. Clones were sequenced by immunoSEQ multiplex PCR, and TCRdb holds only the in-frame ones, with some missing. V, J and clone size were drawn from that table, and D and trimming were deduced from the DNA. The repertoire holds approximately 150,000 clones, over 75% seen once, with roughly 3.7% in the top ten. The material sequenced was PBMCs or T cells enriched from blood (not recorded which). This receptor was obtained from a middle-aged man in a cohort exposed to, infected with or recovered from COVID-19 (not recorded which). V and J are TRBV7-8 and TRBJ1-4; D might be TRBD1 (6 bases). CDR3 amino acids: CASSSGVIDEKLFF. The CDR3 DNA reads TGTGCCAGCAGCTCAGGGGTCATTGATGAAAAACTGTTTTTT.